These 17 T cell receptor beta chains were all obtained from the same sample, sequenced in a study of T cells in Graves' hyperthyroidism and ophthalmopathy. TCR beta CDR3 region amplification was performed from RNA transcripts. The HTBI primer set served for first-round RT-PCR of the TCR CDR3. TCRdb fed the multiplex PCR reads into MiXCR, producing one record per CDR3 protein. The sample holds 500,000 or so distinct CDR3 sequences, roughly 16% seen once. Sequenced input: blood. The receptors here all came from a woman in her thirties with Graves' ophthalmopathy.

The chain combines TRBV6-1 with TRBJ2-2; D uncertain. Germline-derived CDR1 and CDR2 are MNHNS and SASEGT. Trimming removed 5 bases from V and 6 bases from J, with 7 bases in between. CDR3 length: 12 amino acids. This chain's CDR3 is CASSSPPGELFF. CDR3 sequence (DNA): TGTGCCAGCAGTTCCCCCCCCGGGGAGCTGTTTTTT.

In its sample, this clonotype was seen many times. The V call is TRBV6-2 or TRBV6-3, the J call TRBJ2-7; TRBD2 agrees at 7 bases. In germline, CDR1 is MNHEY, CDR2 SVGEGT. Trimming took 2 bases from V and 3 from J; bases not matched to a gene: 7. The CDR3 runs 15 residues. Written as DNA, the CDR3 is TGTGCCAGCAGTTACGCCCGGGACTACCACTACGAGCAGTACTTC. The encoded protein is CASSYARDYHYEQYF.

The chain is built from TRBV5-1 and TRBJ2-5; TRBD2 matches 8 bases. Germline CDR1 and CDR2: SGHRS and YFSETQ. The J segment lost 4 bases and the V segment lost 0 bases, leaving 5 bases of the junction unmatched. This CDR3 has 15 amino acids. CDR3 residues: CASSLADGRAETQYF. Written as DNA, the CDR3 is TGCGCCAGCAGCTTGGCTGACGGGAGGGCAGAGACCCAGTACTTC.

This clonotype was recorded at least ten times. This rearrangement joins TRBV5-1 to TRBJ2-5; weak D call: TRBD1 (6 bases). Germline CDR1 and CDR2: SGHRS and YFSETQ. The CDR3 length is 13 residues. V was pared by 5 bases and J by 2 bases, with 10 bases between. The CDR3 DNA follows: TGCGCCAGCAGGGACAGAACACAAGAGACCCAGTACTTC. Translating gives CASRDRTQETQYF. The entire variable domain, with the rest obtained from reference TRBV5-1 and TRBJ2-5, is as follows: KAGVTQTPRYLIKTRGQQVTLSCSPISGHRSVSWYQQTPGQGLQFLFEYFSETQRNKGNFPGRFSGRQFSNSRSEMNVSTLELGDSALYLCASRDRTQETQYFGPGTRLLVL.

The genes are TRBV28 and TRBJ2-1; 13 nucleotides align to TRBD2. The V gene end was trimmed by 2 bases and the J gene end by 4 bases; junction bases not matched to a gene: 8. Germline CDR1 reads MDHEN; CDR2 reads SYDVKM. The CDR3 spans 18 residues. The CDR3 protein is CASSLPRTSGSQYNEQFF. As DNA, the CDR3 is TGTGCCAGCAGTTTACCCCGGACTAGCGGGAGCCAATACAATGAGCAGTTCTTC. Drawing the rest from reference TRBV28 and TRBJ2-1, the complete variable domain is DVKVTQSSRYLVKRTGEKVFLECVQDMDHENMFWYRQDPGLGLRLIYFSYDVKMKEKGDIPEGYSVSREKKERFSLILESASTNQTSMYLCASSLPRTSGSQYNEQFFGPGTRLTVL.

In its sample, this clonotype was seen many times. V gene TRBV10-3 combines with J gene TRBJ2-7; D might be TRBD1 (6 bases). Germline lookup yields CDR1 ENHRY and CDR2 SYGVKD. The CDR3 consists of 15 residues. Trimming stripped 0 bases from V and 3 bases from J, with 12 bases between. The CDR3 DNA follows: TGTGCCATCAGTGAGTCCAGGGGCTCAGGCTACGAGCAGTACTTC. Amino acid sequence: CAISESRGSGYEQYF.

This clonotype was recorded a few times. J is TRBJ2-3 and V is TRBV28; D is ambiguous. The V end was cut by 4 bases, the J end by 0 bases, with 14 bases between. Germline CDR1 is MDHEN and CDR2 is SYDVKM. There are 16 residues in the CDR3. CDR3 in amino acids: CASSSPPGRSTDTQYF. CDR3 bases: TGTGCCAGCAGTTCCCCCCCTGGCCGGAGCACAGATACGCAGTATTTT.

This chain links TRBV9 with TRBJ2-3; 14 bases agree with TRBD2. There are 18 residues in the CDR3. Germline-derived CDR1 and CDR2 are SGDLS and YYNGEE. Trimming at V came to 0 bases and at J to 3 bases, leaving 6 bases not matched to a gene. CDR3 sequence (DNA): TGTGCCAGCAGCGTAGCTGGACTAGCGGGAGGATGGACAGATACGCAGTATTTT. The encoded protein is CASSVAGLAGGWTDTQYF.

This clonotype was counted between two and nine times. The chain joins TRBV24-1 to TRBJ1-1; D is unresolved. The CDR3 covers 13 residues. Germline assignment: CDR1 KGHDR and CDR2 SFDVKD. V dropped 3 bases and J dropped 4 bases, with 8 bases sitting between them. The CDR3 DNA is TGTGCCACCAGTGATAAAGGTCCCACTGAAGCTTTCTTT. Translation: CATSDKGPTEAFF.

This clonotype showed up just a few times. The rearrangement links TRBV25-1 to TRBJ1-5, with D perhaps TRBD1 (5 bases). The CDR3 consists of 15 residues. The ends were cut back, 4 bases at V and 0 bases at J, with 10 bases in the middle. CDR1 MGHDK and CDR2 SYGVNS come from the germline V gene. CDR3 in DNA: TGTGCCAGCAGTGGGAAAGGGACTAGCAATCAGCCCCAGCATTTT. It is translated as CASSGKGTSNQPQHF.

Many counts were recorded for this clonotype. This rearrangement joins TRBV3-1 to TRBJ2-7, with D maybe TRBD2 (6 bases). With 0 bases removed from V and 9 bases from J, the gap between germline ends came to 15 bases. CDR3 length: 14 residues. CDR1 is LGHDT, CDR2 YNNKEL, per germline (reference sequence). DNA of the CDR3: TGTGCCAGCAGCCAAGATCCTAGCGAGTCTGGGCAGTACTTC. This codes for CASSQDPSESGQYF.

The chain employs TRBV2 and TRBJ2-7; D ambiguous. V lost 4 bases and J lost 0, with 13 bases in between. The CDR3 loop spans 15 amino acids. The germline CDR1 and CDR2 sequences are SNHLY and FYNNEI. CDR3 amino acids: CASSVLARSSYEQYF. The CDR3, as DNA: TGTGCCAGCAGTGTTTTGGCGAGGAGCTCCTACGAGCAGTACTTC.

The rearrangement links TRBV7-2 to TRBJ2-5; 11 nucleotides line up with TRBD2. After removal of 2 bases from V and 3 bases from J, the junction contained 23 bases not matched to a gene. There are 22 residues in the CDR3. Germline CDR1 is SGHTA and CDR2 is FQGNSA. The CDR3 spells CASSLPVDRLLAGVRLEETQYF. CDR3 nucleotide sequence: TGTGCCAGCAGCTTACCCGTCGACCGCCTACTAGCGGGAGTAAGGTTGGAAGAGACCCAGTACTTC.

This clonotype was counted between two and nine times. This chain connects TRBV6-1 to TRBJ2-7; 12 bases match TRBD1. CDR3 length: 15 amino acids. J lost 2 bases, V lost 7 bases, and 6 bases had no gene match. The germline V gene has CDR1 MNHNS and CDR2 SASEGT. CDR3 loop: CASTQGQGATYEQYF. Written as DNA, the CDR3 is TGTGCCAGCACCCAGGGACAGGGGGCAACCTACGAGCAGTACTTC.

The rearrangement links TRBV7-3 to TRBJ2-2; D is possibly TRBD2 (6 bases). V lost 8 bases, J lost 4 bases, and 17 bases lay in between. Germline CDR1 and CDR2: SGHTA and FQGTGA. The CDR3 contains 15 residues. Here the CDR3 reads CASGLGGIGTGELFF. CDR3 in DNA: TGTGCCAGCGGTTTGGGAGGAATCGGCACCGGGGAGCTGTTTTTT.

This clonotype was observed many times. V usage is TRBV6-2 or TRBV6-3 and J usage is TRBJ2-1; 10 nucleotides match TRBD2. The V segment lost 0 bases and the J segment 7 bases; nucleotides outside the gene matches: 6. The germline V gene encodes CDR1 MNHEY and CDR2 SVGEGT. The CDR3 sequence is 16 residues long. The CDR3 reads CASSYSPSGRRNEQFF. The DNA of the CDR3 is TGTGCCAGCAGTTACTCGCCTAGCGGGAGAAGGAATGAGCAGTTCTTC.

Only a few counts were recorded for this clonotype. This chain uses TRBV9 with TRBJ1-6, with 8 bases fitting TRBD1. Germline V CDR1 and CDR2: SGDLS, YYNGEE. V was clipped by 3 bases and J by 2 bases; unmatched bases: 4. This CDR3 is 16 amino acids long. CDR3 sequence: CASSEADRAYNSPLHF. CDR3 coding DNA: TGTGCCAGCAGCGAGGCGGACAGGGCCTATAATTCACCCCTCCACTTT.